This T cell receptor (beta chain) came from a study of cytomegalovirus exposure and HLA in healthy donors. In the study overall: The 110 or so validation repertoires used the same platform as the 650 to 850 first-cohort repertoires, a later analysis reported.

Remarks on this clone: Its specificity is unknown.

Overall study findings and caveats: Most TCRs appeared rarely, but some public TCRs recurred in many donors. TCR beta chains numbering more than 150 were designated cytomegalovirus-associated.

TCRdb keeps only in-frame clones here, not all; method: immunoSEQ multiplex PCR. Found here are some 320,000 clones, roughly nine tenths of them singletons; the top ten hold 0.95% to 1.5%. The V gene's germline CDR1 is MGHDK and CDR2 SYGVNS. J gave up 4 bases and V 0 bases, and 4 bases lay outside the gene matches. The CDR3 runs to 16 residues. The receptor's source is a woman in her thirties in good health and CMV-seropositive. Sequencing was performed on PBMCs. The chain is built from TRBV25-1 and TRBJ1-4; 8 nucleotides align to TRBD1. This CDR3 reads CASSEYGGQGNEKLFF. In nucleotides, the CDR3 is TGTGCCAGCAGTGAATACGGTGGACAGGGTAATGAAAAACTGTTTTTT.